What follows are 5 T cell receptor beta chains derived from one specimen sequenced in a study of STAT5B mutations in CD4+ large granular lymphocyte leukemia. Profiled with immunoSEQ multiplex PCR; TCRdb holds only in-frame clones, not every one. This sample has tens of thousands of clones; roughly 74% occur once, and the top ten carry approximately 0.29%. Input material: CD4+ T cells from blood buffy coats. The receptor set was obtained from a human donor in good health.

The gene calls are TRBV5-1 and TRBJ1-1; D remains ambiguous. The CDR3 runs 15 residues. From germline, CDR1 is SGHRS and CDR2 YFSETQ. The V end was cut by 2 bases, the J end by 6 bases, with 17 bases between. The DNA for the CDR3 is TGCGCCAGCAGCTTCGGGGAGACGGCGGGCCCTGAAGCTTTCTTT. Its protein is CASSFGETAGPEAFF.

The CDR3 region has the DNA TGTGCCTGGGGTACTTCCAATGAGCAGTTCTTC. This translates into CAWGTSNEQFF. The chain links TRBV30 to TRBJ2-1; D not resolved. The CDR3 has 11 residues. Germline V lookup: CDR1 GTSNPN, CDR2 SVGIG (reference sequence). Trimming removed 5 bases at V and 6 bases at J, with 8 bases between.

The V gene is TRBV19, the J gene TRBJ2-2; 9 bases line up with TRBD1. CDR1 and CDR2 from the germline V gene are LNHDA and SQIVND (reference sequence). The CDR3 length is 16 residues. V lost 4 bases to trimming and J lost 7 bases; unmatched junction nucleotides: 10. In DNA form, the CDR3 reads TGTGCCAGTAGTACGACCCTGGACAGGGGCGGCGGGGAGCTGTTTTTT. Translating gives CASSTTLDRGGGELFF.

The table lists this clone with a count of one. V is TRBV15 and J is TRBJ2-7; 10 bases agree with TRBD2. Germline V gene sequence: CDR1 LNHNV, CDR2 YYDKDF (reference sequence). V lost 4 bases to trimming and J lost 6 bases; unmatched junction nucleotides: 9. The CDR3 runs 15 residues. The CDR3 DNA reads as TGTGCCACCAGCAAACTCCCGGGACTAGCGATCGAGCAGTACTTC. It is translated as CATSKLPGLAIEQYF.

V and J are TRBV29-1 and TRBJ1-4; no reliable D call. The CDR3 runs 12 residues. Germline-derived CDR1 and CDR2 are SQVTM and ANQGSEA. Trimming removed 3 bases at V and 6 bases at J, with 8 bases between. The CDR3 nucleotides read TGCAGCGTTGAGGAGGCAGATGAAAAACTGTTTTTT. Its translation is CSVEEADEKLFF.